This TCR beta chain was identified in a study of blood T cell repertoires in COVID-19. Study summary: Acute and convalescent COVID-19 specimens originated in the United States, Italy and Spain. T cells, B-cell-depleted T cells, or PBMCs provided the cDNA or gDNA that served as material.

CDR1 is SGHKS and CDR2 is YYEKEE in the germline V gene (reference sequence). The CDR3 is 15 amino acids. J gave up 5 bases and V 2 bases, and 6 bases lay outside the gene matches. In the authors' methods: Estimation of nucleated cell counts relied on the amplification of reference gene primers. Here immunoSEQ multiplex PCR was the method, and the copy in TCRdb shows in-frame clones only, minus some. Clonal size and the V and J genes are those of that table, whereas D and trimming came from the DNA. The sample has about 160,000 clones; roughly 85% are singletons. This clone was counted a few times. Researchers sorted participants into cohorts using their self-reported clinical history.

This chain links TRBV5-5 with TRBJ2-1, with TRBD1 matching over 8 bases. This clonotype originated in a man in his 60s who had recovered from COVID-19. Sequenced material: PBMCs or T cells enriched from blood (not recorded which). CDR3 in DNA: TGTGCCAGCAGCTTTAGAGGACAGGGAAACAATGAGCAGTTCTTC. Translating it yields CASSFRGQGNNEQFF.